The 11 T cell receptor beta chains listed next were all sequenced from one sample in a study of shared clonotypes between healthy human individuals. TCRdb's table, derived via immunoSEQ multiplex PCR, lists solely in-frame clones and lacks some. The sample has fewer than 550,000 clones, about 75% seen once. The specimen was PBMCs. The receptors stem from a woman between 40 and 55 years old in good health. Some clones in this sample may be carry-over from other donors' samples.

The V and J genes are TRBV2 and TRBJ2-3; 7 nucleotides line up with TRBD1. Germline values: CDR1 SNHLY, CDR2 FYNNEI. The length of the CDR3 is 15 residues. V shed 5 bases, J shed 2 bases, and the junction held 7 bases outside the gene matches. CDR3 DNA sequence: TGTGCCAGCAGTCCCGAGACAGGGTACACAGATACGCAGTATTTT. Translating gives CASSPETGYTDTQYF.

The V gene is TRBV4-2, the J gene TRBJ2-1; D is unresolved. V was pared by 1 base and J by 5 bases, with 9 bases between. The germline CDR1 and CDR2 sequences are LGHNA and YNFKEQ. The CDR3 has 14 amino acids. The CDR3 here is CASSQGTINNEQFF. Written as DNA, the CDR3 is TGTGCCAGCAGCCAAGGGACGATCAACAATGAGCAGTTCTTC.

The chain carries TRBV7-2 and TRBJ2-7, with D possibly being TRBD2 (6 bases). V shed 1 base and J shed 6 bases, with 13 bases lying between them. This CDR3 is built from 14 residues. Germline loops: CDR1 SGHTA, CDR2 FQGNSA. CDR3 in DNA: TGTGCCAGCAGCTTAGACCTCCTAGCGAGCGAGCAGTACTTC. This gives the protein CASSLDLLASEQYF. The whole variable domain, filled in from reference TRBV7-2 and TRBJ2-7, reads GAGVSQSPSNKVTEKGKDVELRCDPISGHTALYWYRQSLGQGLEFLIYFQGNSAPDKSGLPSDRFSAERTGGSVSTLTIQRTQQEDSAVYLCASSLDLLASEQYFGPGTRLTVT.

The V gene is TRBV30, the J gene TRBJ2-1, with D unresolved. The length of the CDR3 is 15 residues. Trimming removed 0 bases from V and 6 bases from J, with 15 bases in between. Germline CDR1 is GTSNPN and CDR2 is SVGIG (reference sequence). CDR3 amino acids: CAWSVTMGSSNEQFF. Written as DNA, the CDR3 is TGTGCCTGGAGTGTCACAATGGGCAGTTCCAATGAGCAGTTCTTC.

This chain links TRBV30 with TRBJ2-1; the match to TRBD2 covers 7 bases. With V trimmed by 3 bases and J by 7 bases, 9 bases remained unmatched. The CDR3 loop spans 14 amino acids. The V gene's germline CDR1 is GTSNPN and CDR2 SVGIG (reference sequence). The CDR3 region has the DNA TGTGCCTGGAGCCGTCGGCTAGCGGAGAATGAGCAGTTCTTC. Amino acid sequence: CAWSRRLAENEQFF.

V and J are TRBV5-1 and TRBJ2-1; TRBD2 might be the D (7 bases). The CDR3 spans 13 residues. V lost 1 base to trimming and J lost 8 bases, with 10 bases between them. Germline-derived CDR1 and CDR2 are SGHRS and YFSETQ. The CDR3 nucleotides read TGCGCCAGCAGCTTGAGGGGGGGCTATGAGCAGTTCTTC. This gives the protein CASSLRGGYEQFF.

The genes are TRBV5-4 and TRBJ2-1; 11 bases line up with TRBD2. Germline V CDR1 and CDR2: SGHNT, YYREEE (reference sequence). The length of the CDR3 is 15 residues. The V segment lost 3 bases and the J segment 7 bases; nucleotides outside the gene matches: 6. The CDR3 loop is CASSSLAGVRNEQFF. The CDR3 DNA follows: TGTGCCAGCAGCTCACTAGCGGGAGTTAGGAATGAGCAGTTCTTC.

This clone was recorded many times. V is TRBV5-1 and J is TRBJ2-3; TRBD2 agrees at 7 bases. Germline V lookup: CDR1 SGHRS, CDR2 YFSETQ. The CDR3 is 16 amino acids. Trimming took 1 base from V and 2 from J; bases not matched to a gene: 7. The chain's CDR3 is CASSLKLGTTTDTQYF. The DNA for the CDR3 is TGCGCCAGCAGCTTGAAACTCGGGACTACCACAGATACGCAGTATTTT.

The chain couples TRBV5-8 to TRBJ1-1; no clear D. Germline values: CDR1 SGHTS, CDR2 YDEGEE. This CDR3 is 13 amino acids long. The V end lost 0 bases, the J end lost 4 bases, and 7 bases lay between the germline ends. This CDR3 is CASSLGRVTEAFF. The DNA of the CDR3 is TGTGCCAGCAGCTTGGGGAGGGTCACTGAAGCTTTCTTT.

V is TRBV7-3 and J is TRBJ1-1, with D maybe TRBD1 (6 bases). The germline gives CDR1 SGHTA, CDR2 FQGTGA. This CDR3 is built from 16 residues. V lost 5 bases, J lost 1 base, and 17 bases lay in between. The CDR3 region has the DNA TGTGCCAGCAGCCCCCTCAGGGGAGCCTCGAACACTGAAGCTTTCTTT. This gives the protein CASSPLRGASNTEAFF. The whole variable domain, filled in from reference TRBV7-3 and TRBJ1-1, reads GAGVSQTPSNKVTEKGKYVELRCDPISGHTALYWYRQSLGQGPEFLIYFQGTGAADDSGLPNDRFFAVRPEGSVSTLKIQRTERGDSAVYLCASSPLRGASNTEAFFGQGTRLTVV.

V and J are TRBV2 and TRBJ2-5, with 7 bases that match TRBD1. The CDR3 contains 14 residues. With V trimmed by 7 bases and J by 4 bases, 9 bases remained unmatched. CDR1 is SNHLY, CDR2 FYNNEI, per germline. The CDR3 spells CASTQGDSRETQYF. The CDR3 DNA reads TGTGCCAGCACCCAGGGGGATTCGCGAGAGACCCAGTACTTC. Using reference TRBV2 and TRBJ2-5 for the parts outside the CDR3, the full variable domain is EPEVTQTPSHQVTQMGQEVILRCVPISNHLYFYWYRQILGQKVEFLVSFYNNEISEKSEIFDDQFSVERPDGSNFTLKIRSTKLEDSAMYFCASTQGDSRETQYFGPGTRLLVL.